This T cell receptor (beta chain) was profiled in a study of blood T cells in healthy people across ages. In this sample, this clonotype turned up a few times. V lost 3 bases to trimming and J lost 5 bases; unmatched junction nucleotides: 9. This CDR3 contains 16 residues. Germline loops: CDR1 DFQATT, CDR2 SNEGSKA (reference sequence). Primed by a sample-barcoded 5' primer and a J-beta primer mix, a second PCR proceeded for about 6 to 11 cycles. Each TCR beta cDNA got a 12-nucleotide random molecular identifier. TCRdb independently ran MiXCR on the 5' RACE reads; one entry per CDR3 protein. The sample holds about 780,000 distinct CDR3 sequences, about half seen once.

The V gene is TRBV20-1, the J gene TRBJ2-1; 11 bases are shared with TRBD2. Sequencing used blood. This TCR derives from a man aged 80 or over in good health. CDR3 loop: CSARFPSGGNNNEQFF. CDR3 DNA sequence: TGCAGTGCTAGGTTCCCTAGCGGGGGGAATAACAATGAGCAGTTCTTC.